This T cell receptor beta chain was sequenced in a study of CD8+CD57+ T cells in acquired aplastic anemia. TCR beta VDJ combinations and CDR3 sequences were profiled from genomic DNA. TCRdb called the reads again in MiXCR, with one record for every CDR3 protein. Altogether 40,000 or so distinct CDR3 sequences are present, 75% to 85% being singletons, with the ten largest covering 22%. This clonotype was sampled from a human donor in good health, serving as a control. The material sequenced was sorted CD4+, CD8+, or CD8+CD57+ T cells (not recorded which) from PBMCs.

The CDR3 here is CASSGRTYSYEQYF. CDR3 DNA: TGCGCCAGCAGTGGGAGGACATACTCCTACGAGCAGTACTTC. This rearrangement joins TRBV10-2 to TRBJ2-7; D tentatively reads TRBD1 or TRBD2 (5 bases each). CDR3 length: 14 amino acids. The germline CDR1 and CDR2 sequences are WSHSY and SAAADI. The germline V and J ends were trimmed by 4 bases and 0 bases, with 10 bases remaining between them.